The entry below gives a single T cell receptor beta chain sequence along with its context. The CDR3 totals 16 residues. The V and J ends lost 2 bases and 1 base respectively, with 15 bases between them. Germline-derived CDR1 and CDR2 are MNHEY and SVGAGI. The data are from a study of technical replicates of blood from a few donors. The protocol was immunoSEQ multiplex PCR, while the TCRdb copy is restricted to in-frame clones and leaves out a portion. Among 85,000 to 100,000 clones, more than 90% were seen once, and the ten largest hold 0.2% to 0.25%. Sequencing input: T cells isolated from PBMCs. This receptor was taken from a human donor in good health. The chain carries TRBV6-5 and TRBJ2-7, with a tentative D call TRBD2 (5 bases). The CDR3 sequence: CASSYGKATGSYEQYF. CDR3 DNA: TGTGCCAGCAGTTACGGAAAGGCCACGGGGTCCTACGAGCAGTACTTC.